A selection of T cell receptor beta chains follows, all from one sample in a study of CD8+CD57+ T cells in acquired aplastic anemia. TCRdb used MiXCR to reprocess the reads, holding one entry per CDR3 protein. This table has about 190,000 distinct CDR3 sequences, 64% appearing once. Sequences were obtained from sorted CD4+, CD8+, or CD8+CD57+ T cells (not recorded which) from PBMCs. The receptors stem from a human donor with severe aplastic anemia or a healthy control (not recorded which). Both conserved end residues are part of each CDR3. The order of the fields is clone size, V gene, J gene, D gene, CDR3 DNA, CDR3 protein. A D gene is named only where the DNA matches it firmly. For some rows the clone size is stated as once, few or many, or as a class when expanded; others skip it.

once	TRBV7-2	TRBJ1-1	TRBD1	TGTGCCAGCAGCCCGATGACAGGGACCACTGAAGCTTTCTTT	CASSPMTGTTEAFF
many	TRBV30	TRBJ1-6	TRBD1	TGTGCCTGGAGTGTAGGACAGGGGAGGGAATCACCCCTCCACTTT	CAWSVGQGRESPLHF
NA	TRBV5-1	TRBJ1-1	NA	TGCGCCAGCAGCTTGGTTTGGGGGAACACTGAAGCTTTCTTT	CASSLVWGNTEAFF
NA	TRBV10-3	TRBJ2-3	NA	TGTGCCATCCAGGGTGGATCCACAGATACGCAGTATTTT	CAIQGGSTDTQYF
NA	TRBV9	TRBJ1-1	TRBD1	TGTGCCAGCAGCGTAGTGGGACAGGGGGTGGGGGACACTGAAGCTTTCTTT	CASSVVGQGVGDTEAFF
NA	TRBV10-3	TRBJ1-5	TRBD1	TGTGCCATCAGTCGGGACAGCTATAGCAATCAGCCCCAGCATTTT	CAISRDSYSNQPQHF
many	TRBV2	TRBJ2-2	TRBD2	TGTGCCAGCAGCTCCTGGCGGGGGGTCATGAACACCGGGGAGCTGTTTTTT	CASSSWRGVMNTGELFF
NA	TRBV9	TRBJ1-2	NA	TGTGCCAGCAGCGTAGAAGGCAGGGGTGCAGGAGGCTACACCTTC	CASSVEGRGAGGYTF
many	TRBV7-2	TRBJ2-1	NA	TGTGCCAGCAGCTTCTCCCCAGTCACCCCCTACAATGAGCAGTTCTTC	CASSFSPVTPYNEQFF
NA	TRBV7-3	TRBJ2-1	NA	TGTGCCAGCAGCTCGGACAGCTCCTACAATGAGCAGTTCTTC	CASSSDSSYNEQFF
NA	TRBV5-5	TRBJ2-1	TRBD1	TGTGCCAGCAGCTCAGGGGACAGGGTTGAGCAGTTCTTC	CASSSGDRVEQFF
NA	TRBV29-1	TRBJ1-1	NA	TGCAGCGTTGTACCCCCAAACACTGAAGCTTTCTTT	CSVVPPNTEAFF
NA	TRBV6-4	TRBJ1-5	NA	TGTGCCAGCAGTGGCGAAGCAAGTCAGCCCCAGCATTTT	CASSGEASQPQHF
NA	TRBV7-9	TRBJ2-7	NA	TGTGCCAGCAGCTTAGCAGGGCTCCACTACGAGCAGTACTTC	CASSLAGLHYEQYF
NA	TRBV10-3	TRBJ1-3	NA	TGTGCCATCAGTGACGACCCCTCGAGCGGTTTTGGGAACACCATATATTTT	CAISDDPSSGFGNTIYF
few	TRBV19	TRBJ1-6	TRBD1	TGTGCCAGTATAAGGACAGGGGAGAATTCACCCCTCCACTTT	CASIRTGENSPLHF